These 17 T cell receptor beta chains originate from one sample sequenced in a study of blood T cell repertoires in COVID-19. This table comes from immunoSEQ multiplex PCR, and its TCRdb copy is limited to in-frame clones, with some not included. The sample contains about 26,000 clones, 85% to 90% of which appear only once. The sequencing sample was made of peripheral blood. The receptors stem from a human donor in a cohort sampled during active COVID-19.

Worth noting for this clone: The DNA is left out, because the CDR3 cannot be placed on it with certainty; the CDR3 is given as TCRdb lists it. V gene TRBV29-1 combines with J gene TRBJ2-7; the table names TRBD2, a call not compared with the DNA. The CDR3 extends over 15 residues, inclusive of both ends. The germline gives CDR1 SQVTM, CDR2 ANQGSEA. The CDR3 here is CSAVPAGLSSYEQYF.

In this sample, this clone turned up a few times. The rearrangement links TRBV18 to TRBJ2-7; 10 bases match TRBD2. The CDR3 consists of 15 residues. Germline trimming cut 3 bases from V and 3 bases from J; bases unmatched to any gene: 5. Germline V gives CDR1 KGHSH, CDR2 LQKENI. The CDR3 sequence is CASSPGASGSYEQYF. In DNA, the CDR3 is TGTGCCAGCTCACCGGGAGCTAGCGGGAGCTACGAGCAGTACTTC.

This chain links TRBV19 with TRBJ2-2, with 10 bases that match TRBD2. Germline trimming cut 6 bases from V and 5 bases from J; bases unmatched to any gene: 9. CDR3 length: 16 amino acids. Germline values: CDR1 LNHDA, CDR2 SQIVND (reference sequence). The CDR3 DNA follows: TGTGCCAGTAGGAGGCTAGCGGGAGATTTGACCGGGGAGCTGTTTTTT. Translation: CASRRLAGDLTGELFF.

The J gene is TRBJ2-5, the V gene TRBV4-2, with 9 bases aligning to TRBD2. V was clipped by 1 base and J by 1 base; unmatched bases: 13. The germline gives CDR1 LGHNA, CDR2 YNFKEQ. This CDR3 region has 19 residues. The CDR3 DNA sequence: TGTGCCAGCAGCCAAGTGGCGGGGCGGGGGGGCACTTCCCAAGAGACCCAGTACTTC. It encodes CASSQVAGRGGTSQETQYF.

This clone showed up just a few times. This chain uses TRBV19 with TRBJ2-3; TRBD2 matches 12 bases. J was trimmed by 0 bases and V by 6 bases; bases with no gene match: 4. Germline V gene sequence: CDR1 LNHDA, CDR2 SQIVND (reference sequence). The CDR3 totals 16 residues. The chain's CDR3 is CASSDLAGGSTDTQYF. The CDR3 nucleotides read TGTGCCAGTAGCGATCTAGCGGGGGGGAGCACAGATACGCAGTATTTT.

The gene calls are TRBV6-1 and TRBJ2-4, with D possibly being TRBD1 (5 bases). There are 15 residues in the CDR3. V dropped 0 bases and J dropped 4 bases, with 10 bases sitting between them. Germline V CDR1 and CDR2: MNHNS, SASEGT. This chain's CDR3 is CASSEARQGKNIQYF. The CDR3 DNA reads as TGTGCCAGCAGTGAAGCGAGGCAGGGAAAAAACATTCAGTACTTC.

The sample holds one count of this clone. J is TRBJ2-1 and V is TRBV5-1; TRBD2 agrees at 7 bases. V lost 3 bases, J lost 6 bases, and 0 bases stayed unmatched. The CDR3 is made up of 12 amino acids. Germline V CDR1 and CDR2: SGHRS, YFSETQ. The CDR3 region has the DNA TGCGCCAGCAGCTCGGGGGGCAATGAGCAGTTCTTC. Protein: CASSSGGNEQFF.

The CDR3, as DNA: TGTGCCAGCAGCTTTTTCCCAAGTCTGACTAGCGGGGCAGGCGATGAGCAGTTCTTC. Translation: CASSFFPSLTSGAGDEQFF. This chain connects TRBV12-1 to TRBJ2-1; whether TRBD2, the table's D call, matches the DNA was not checked. TRBV12-1 is given as a pseudogene. The CDR3 has 19 residues.

The CDR3 reads CASSYSSGGKLFF. The CDR3 nucleotides read TGTGCCAGCAGTTACAGCTCGGGGGGAAAACTGTTTTTT. This sequence joins TRBV6-5 and TRBJ1-4, with a possible D match to TRBD1 (5 bases). V was clipped by 2 bases and J by 10 bases, with 11 bases between them. Germline CDR1 MNHEY, CDR2 SVGAGI. This CDR3 region has 13 residues.

The chain has TRBV29-1 and TRBJ2-5; weak D call: TRBD2 (5 bases). CDR3 size: 12 residues. Germline lookup yields CDR1 SQVTM and CDR2 ANQGSEA. V lost 7 bases to trimming and J lost 5 bases, with 14 bases between them. The CDR3 loop reads CSARARGETQYF. The CDR3 region has the DNA TGCAGCGCTCGGGCCCGCGGGGAGACCCAGTACTTC.

The genes are TRBV29-1 and TRBJ2-4; D not resolved. CDR1 SQVTM and CDR2 ANQGSEA come from the germline V gene. The CDR3 contains 12 residues. Trimming left V 6 bases short and J 7 bases short, with 13 bases between. CDR3 region: CSVVERGNIQYF. The CDR3 bases are TGCAGCGTGGTTGAGCGTGGGAACATTCAGTACTTC.

This clone was observed once. The CDR3 reads CASSFDRVQETQYF. The DNA of the CDR3 is TGTGCCAGCAGTTTCGACAGGGTCCAAGAGACCCAGTACTTC. The rearrangement joins TRBV28 to TRBJ2-5, with 7 bases matching TRBD1. Losses at the gene ends were 3 bases for V and 1 base for J; bases not matched to a gene: 2. Germline V gene sequence: CDR1 MDHEN, CDR2 SYDVKM. CDR3 length: 14 amino acids.

The chain is built from TRBV6-4 and TRBJ2-7, with D possibly matching TRBD2 (6 bases). There are 20 residues in the CDR3. The germline gives CDR1 MRHNA, CDR2 SNTAGT. The V end was cut by 7 bases, the J end by 0 bases, with 31 bases between. The CDR3 nucleotides are TGTGCCAGCACTCGGCAGAAACGGGAGCCCTCCCCTTCTTTCTCCTACGAGCAGTACTTC. Translation gives CASTRQKREPSPSFSYEQYF.

The chain carries TRBV5-1 and TRBJ1-1; TRBD1 might be the D (5 bases). Trimming left V 5 bases short and J 6 bases short, with 17 bases between. Germline values: CDR1 SGHRS, CDR2 YFSETQ. There are 14 residues in the CDR3. The CDR3 bases are TGCGCCAGCAGATCAGGGAGGGTTAACCCTGAAGCTTTCTTT. Residues: CASRSGRVNPEAFF.

The chain carries TRBV27 and TRBJ2-1; tentative D call: TRBD1 (6 bases). The germline V and J ends were trimmed by 2 bases and 7 bases, with 12 bases remaining between them. The germline V gene encodes CDR1 MNHEY and CDR2 SMNVEV (reference sequence). The CDR3 totals 14 residues. The CDR3 DNA reads TGTGCCAGCAGTTTAAGGGGGTCTGGGAATGAGCAGTTCTTC. Its translation: CASSLRGSGNEQFF.

This chain links TRBV5-1 with TRBJ2-1, with 8 nucleotides matching TRBD2. Trimming at V came to 0 bases and at J to 3 bases, leaving 11 bases not matched to a gene. Germline V gene data show CDR1 as SGHRS and CDR2 as YFSETQ. This CDR3 has 18 residues. The CDR3 coding sequence is TGCGCCAGCAGCTTGGACCCTCTTGGGAGCGGGAGCTACAATGAGCAGTTCTTC. This gives the protein CASSLDPLGSGSYNEQFF.

The chain is built from TRBV5-4 and TRBJ1-4, with 9 bases aligning to TRBD1. Germline trimming cut 1 base from V and 8 bases from J; bases unmatched to any gene: 3. CDR1 and CDR2 (germline): SGHNT, YYREEE (reference sequence). The CDR3 runs 14 residues. DNA of the CDR3: TGTGCCAGCAGCTTGACAGGGGGCGAGGAAAAACTGTTTTTT. It specifies CASSLTGGEEKLFF. The full variable domain, its missing parts supplied by reference TRBV5-4 and TRBJ1-4, is ETGVTQSPTHLIKTRGQQVTLRCSSQSGHNTVSWYQQALGQGPQFIFQYYREEENGRGNFPPRFSGLQFPNYSSELNVNALELDDSALYLCASSLTGGEEKLFFGSGTQLSVL.